The clone carrying this T cell receptor beta chain was detected only a few times. Germline V gene sequence: CDR1 DFQATT, CDR2 SNEGSKA (reference sequence). The CDR3 covers 13 residues. The germline V and J ends were trimmed by 5 bases and 4 bases, with 12 bases remaining between them. It was RNA transcripts that yielded the amplified TCR beta CDR3 regions. Carried out on the TCR CDR3, a first-round RT-PCR used the HTBI primer set. TCRdb re-derived calls from the multiplex PCR reads in MiXCR, one entry per CDR3 protein. The data hold over 500,000 distinct CDR3 sequences, with 13% to 15% observed a single time. The data stem from a study of T cells in Graves' hyperthyroidism and ophthalmopathy. Reasons for excluding patients were uncontrolled infection, other autoimmune disease, pregnancy or lactation. From less than 13 ml of fresh peripheral blood, PBMCs were isolated.

The TCR was taken from a woman aged 40 to 49 with Graves' hyperthyroidism. What was sequenced was blood. The J gene is TRBJ1-3, the V gene TRBV20-1, with D unresolved. CDR3 DNA sequence: TGCAGTGCTCCCGGAAGTTGGGGAAACACCATATATTTT. Protein: CSAPGSWGNTIYF.